This T cell receptor (beta chain) stems from a study of monozygotic twins with inflammatory bowel disease. TCRdb reprocessed the 5' RACE reads, with one entry per CDR3 protein and no DNA. The ten most abundant clones cover approximately 2.3% of a sample with around 400,000 distinct CDR3 sequences. The CDR3 length is 16 residues. Germline CDR1 and CDR2: MNHEY and SVGEGT. Sequenced: blood. J is TRBJ2-1 and V is TRBV6-2 or TRBV6-3; lacking DNA, the TRBD2 call made by TCRdb goes unchecked. This clonotype was obtained from a human donor with ulcerative colitis or Crohn's disease, or a healthy co-twin of an affected twin (not recorded which). The CDR3 is CASSLAGGNRRNEQFF.